The rows below give T cell receptor beta chains drawn from one sample of a study of cytomegalovirus exposure and HLA in healthy donors. This table comes from immunoSEQ multiplex PCR, and its TCRdb copy is limited to in-frame clones, with some not included. The sample records fewer than 200,000 clones, approximately 82% being singletons. The specimen was PBMCs. These receptor sequences come from a man in his forties in good health and CMV-seropositive. Each CDR3 is given with its conserved first and last residue. A D gene is named only where the DNA matches it firmly. Some rows have no size entry. The others give once, few or many, or a class for an expanded clone.

TRBJ2-2 | TRBV2 | TRBD1 | NA | CASREQGDYTGELFF | TGTGCCAGCAGGGAACAGGGGGACTACACCGGGGAGCTGTTTTTT
TRBJ2-1 | TRBV28 | NA | NA | CASSSLARAYNEQFF | TGTGCCAGCAGTTCCCTAGCGAGGGCCTACAATGAGCAGTTCTTC
TRBJ1-4 | TRBV4-2 | NA | NA | CASSQDSGEGNEKLFF | TGTGCCAGCAGCCAAGATTCGGGGGAGGGGAATGAAAAACTGTTTTTT
TRBJ2-3 | TRBV9 | NA | NA | CASSGGVSRGYSF | TGTGCCAGCAGTGGGGGGGTTAGCAGGGGATACTCATTT
TRBJ2-1 | TRBV25-1 | NA | NA | CASSSGIGHPEQFF | TGTGCCAGCAGTTCAGGGATTGGCCATCCTGAGCAGTTCTTC
TRBJ1-2 | TRBV18 | TRBD1 | NA | CASSPSGQRSNYGYTF | TGTGCCAGCTCACCTTCGGGACAGAGATCTAACTATGGCTACACCTTC
TRBJ1-2 | TRBV6-4 | NA | NA | CASSEGPGQIYGYTF | TGTGCCAGCAGTGAAGGCCCCGGACAGATCTATGGCTACACCTTC
TRBJ2-1 | TRBV18 | NA | NA | CASSSTLGGGEQFF | TGTGCCAGCTCATCGACCCTAGGGGGAGGGGAGCAGTTCTTC
TRBJ1-2 | TRBV5-6 | NA | once | CASSPPEGRAGYGYTF | TGTGCCAGCAGCCCCCCAGAGGGAAGGGCCGGGTATGGCTACACCTTC
TRBJ1-2 | TRBV9 | TRBD1 | few | CASSVGRTDREYGYTF | TGTGCCAGCAGCGTAGGTAGGACCGACAGGGAATATGGCTACACCTTC